The rows below give T cell receptor beta chains drawn from one sample of a study of cytomegalovirus exposure and HLA in healthy donors. Assay: immunoSEQ multiplex PCR; the TCRdb copy retains only in-frame clones and omits some. The sample yields about 330,000 clones, roughly 90% seen once. The sample consisted of PBMCs. These receptors came from a woman younger than 45 in good health and CMV-seropositive. Both conserved end residues are part of each CDR3. A D gene is named only where the DNA matches it firmly. Clone sizes are given selectively: once, few, many, or a class where the clone is expanded.

J gene | D gene | V gene | clone size | CDR3 protein | CDR3 DNA
TRBJ2-1 | TRBD2 | TRBV11-2 | - | CASSLVVRTRLTYNEQFF | TGTGCCAGCAGCTTAGTGGTCCGGACTAGACTGACCTACAATGAGCAGTTCTTC
TRBJ1-2 | TRBD1 | TRBV30 | - | CAWGDSASHTF | TGTGCCTGGGGGGACAGCGCGTCCCACACCTTC
TRBJ2-1 | - | TRBV18 | - | CASSPGAESPVRDEQFF | TGTGCCAGCTCACCGGGGGCAGAATCCCCGGTTCGGGATGAGCAGTTCTTC
TRBJ1-4 | - | TRBV7-9 | - | CASSFTGSTNEKLFF | TGTGCCAGCAGCTTTACAGGATCAACTAATGAAAAACTGTTTTTT
TRBJ2-7 | TRBD1 | TRBV5-1 | - | CASQGANEQYF | TGCGCCAGTCAGGGGGCTAACGAGCAGTACTTC
TRBJ2-5 | TRBD2 | TRBV30 | - | CAWTLWGTSGQETQYF | TGTGCCTGGACCCTTTGGGGGACTAGCGGCCAAGAGACCCAGTACTTC
TRBJ1-3 | - | TRBV28 | - | CASSGWSVRASGNTIYF | TGTGCCAGCAGTGGTTGGTCGGTCAGGGCCTCTGGAAACACCATATATTTT
TRBJ2-1 | TRBD1 | TRBV29-1 | - | CSVVRTGAYNEQFF | TGCAGCGTTGTTCGGACAGGGGCCTACAATGAGCAGTTCTTC
TRBJ1-5 | - | TRBV6-6 | - | CASSYSPDNQPQHF | TGTGCCAGCAGTTACTCGCCAGATAATCAGCCCCAGCATTTT
TRBJ1-4 | - | TRBV5-1 | - | CASSLAVPTNEKLFF | TGCGCCAGCAGCTTGGCGGTACCAACTAATGAAAAACTGTTTTTT
TRBJ2-7 | - | TRBV7-9 | - | CASSPGVRSSYEQYF | TGTGCCAGCAGTCCGGGGGTCCGGAGCTCCTACGAGCAGTACTTC
TRBJ2-7 | TRBD2 | TRBV10-3 | few | CAISELAGGPYEQYF | TGTGCCATCAGTGAACTAGCGGGGGGGCCCTACGAGCAGTACTTC
TRBJ1-2 | TRBD1 | TRBV29-1 | - | CSVEPSGGVYGYTF | TGCAGCGTTGAACCCTCAGGGGGCGTCTATGGCTACACCTTC
TRBJ2-7 | - | TRBV27 | few | CASSLRDGPYEQYF | TGTGCCAGCAGTTTAAGGGACGGACCGTACGAGCAGTACTTC
TRBJ1-6 | TRBD1 | TRBV25-1 | - | CASSLPGQGSPLHF | TGTGCCAGCAGTTTACCGGGACAGGGCTCACCCCTCCACTTT
TRBJ1-5 | TRBD1 | TRBV6-5 | - | CASSPGQGQPQHF | TGTGCCAGCAGTCCCGGACAGGGTCAGCCCCAGCATTTT
TRBJ1-1 | - | TRBV11-2 | - | CASNLGFLNTEAFF | TGTGCCAGCAACCTTGGATTTTTGAACACTGAAGCTTTCTTT
TRBJ2-7 | TRBD1 | TRBV4-1 | once | CASSQEYRDRVGEQYF | TGCGCCAGCAGCCAAGAGTACCGGGACAGGGTTGGAGAGCAGTACTTC
TRBJ2-2 | - | TRBV7-9 | - | CASSQRDTGELFF | TGTGCCAGCAGCCAGAGAGACACCGGGGAGCTGTTTTTT
TRBJ1-1 | - | TRBV5-6 | - | CASSLPGVGNTEAFF | TGTGCCAGCAGCTTGCCAGGGGTGGGGAACACTGAAGCTTTCTTT
TRBJ1-1 | - | TRBV27 | few | CASSLSGAVTEAFF | TGTGCCAGCAGTTTATCGGGGGCTGTGACTGAAGCTTTCTTT
TRBJ2-5 | - | TRBV5-6 | - | CASSPGASSETQYF | TGTGCCAGCAGTCCGGGAGCTAGTTCAGAGACCCAGTACTTC
TRBJ2-7 | TRBD2 | TRBV2 | - | CASSLSGGPYEQYF | TGTGCCAGCAGTCTTAGCGGGGGCCCCTACGAGCAGTACTTC
TRBJ1-5 | TRBD1 | TRBV6-6 | - | CASTYRGLGNQPQHF | TGTGCCAGCACCTACAGGGGGCTCGGCAATCAGCCCCAGCATTTT
TRBJ2-5 | - | TRBV28 | - | CASSQLSGTLKVIQYF | TGTGCCAGCAGCCAACTGTCCGGGACGCTTAAGGTGATCCAGTACTTC
TRBJ1-5 | - | TRBV5-6 | - | CASSTGSYSNQPQHF | TGTGCCAGCAGCACCGGGTCTTATAGCAATCAGCCCCAGCATTTT
TRBJ1-5 | TRBD1 | TRBV19 | - | CASSGTGTDIYTQPQHF | TGTGCCAGTAGCGGAACAGGGACAGACATATACACTCAGCCCCAGCATTTT
TRBJ2-5 | - | TRBV5-1 | - | CASSSGDYQETQYF | TGCGCCAGCAGCTCAGGGGACTACCAAGAGACCCAGTACTTC
TRBJ2-1 | - | TRBV19 | - | CASSTQGSAYNEQFF | TGTGCCAGTAGTACACAGGGTTCGGCATACAATGAGCAGTTCTTC
TRBJ2-3 | - | TRBV30 | - | CAWASSWDTQYF | TGTGCCTGGGCATCCAGCTGGGATACGCAGTATTTT
TRBJ1-5 | - | TRBV7-2 | - | CASSQTINQPQHF | TGTGCCAGCAGCCAAACGATCAATCAGCCCCAGCATTTT
TRBJ1-6 | TRBD1 | TRBV5-1 | - | CASSLVRTGYNSPLHF | TGCGCCAGCAGCCTGGTCCGGACAGGGTATAATTCACCCCTCCACTTT
TRBJ2-7 | TRBD1 | TRBV28 | - | CASSLPRDRDSYEQYF | TGTGCCAGCAGTTTGCCCCGGGACAGGGACTCCTACGAGCAGTACTTC
TRBJ1-1 | - | TRBV7-2 | - | CASSLGGGRNTEAFF | TGTGCCAGCAGCTTAGGTGGAGGACGGAACACTGAAGCTTTCTTT
TRBJ1-5 | TRBD1 | TRBV28 | - | CASSKQGASQPQHF | TGTGCCAGCAGTAAACAGGGGGCGAGTCAGCCCCAGCATTTT
TRBJ2-3 | - | TRBV7-3 | - | CASSLTLGGSPDTQYF | TGTGCCAGCAGCTTAACGTTAGGAGGCAGCCCAGATACGCAGTATTTT
TRBJ2-1 | TRBD2 | TRBV27 | - | CASSLSTSGGRREQFF | TGTGCCAGCAGTTTATCGACTAGCGGGGGGCGACGGGAGCAGTTCTTC
TRBJ1-4 | TRBD1 | TRBV7-2 | - | CASSLDRGANEKLFF | TGTGCCAGCAGCTTAGACAGGGGGGCAAATGAAAAACTGTTTTTT
TRBJ2-2 | - | TRBV11-3 | - | CASSSHTGELFF | TGTGCCAGCAGCTCCCACACCGGGGAGCTGTTTTTT
TRBJ1-2 | - | TRBV13 | - | CASSPSRDIYGYTF | TGTGCCAGCAGCCCATCCCGGGACATTTATGGCTACACCTTC
TRBJ1-1 | TRBD1 | TRBV29-1 | - | CSVEGGTGSEAFF | TGCAGCGTTGAAGGGGGGACAGGGTCTGAAGCTTTCTTT
TRBJ1-2 | - | TRBV5-6 | once | CASSLLAGAYYGYTF | TGTGCCAGCAGCTTGCTTGCAGGTGCCTACTATGGCTACACCTTC
TRBJ1-1 | TRBD1 | TRBV11-3 | few | CASSLRTGDTEAFF | TGTGCCAGCAGCCTCCGGACAGGGGACACTGAAGCTTTCTTT
TRBJ1-2 | - | TRBV7-9 | - | CASSKPVGREAYGYTF | TGTGCCAGCAGCAAGCCCGTAGGTCGGGAGGCCTATGGCTACACCTTC
TRBJ2-1 | - | TRBV4-3 | once | CASSLSGLESYNEQFF | TGCGCCAGCAGCCTATCGGGATTAGAAAGCTACAATGAGCAGTTCTTC